This is a list of T cell receptor beta chains from one sample in a study of T cells expressing NK-cell markers. From its re-call of the 5' RACE reads, TCRdb lists each CDR3 protein once, without DNA. Recorded for this sample: 350,000 to 400,000 distinct CDR3 sequences. Sequences were obtained from blood T cells: a sorted CD56 or NKG2C T cell subset, CD4+ or CD8+ T cells, or bulk PBMC T cells (not recorded which). The source of these receptors is a woman aged 45 to 65 in good health. CDR3s include the opening cysteine and the closing phenylalanine or tryptophan. Each record gives: V gene, J gene, CDR3 protein.

TRBV7-9,TRBJ1-6,CASSPTSRSLHF
TRBV5-6,TRBJ2-3,CASSFRQAATDTQYF
TRBV24-1,TRBJ2-1,CATSDDGTSNEQFF
TRBV27,TRBJ2-3,CASWMAGATQYF
TRBV12-3/TRBV12-4,TRBJ2-3,CASSQSGSTDTQYF
TRBV6-5,TRBJ2-5,CASSPWGSGIRETQYF
TRBV29-1,TRBJ1-2,CSAGTSAVYGYTF
TRBV5-1,TRBJ2-3,CASSSDLRPRTADTQYF
TRBV20-1,TRBJ2-1,CSAREAVSSYNEQFF
TRBV3-1,TRBJ2-3,CASSQEGSRPGGDTQYF
TRBV20-1,TRBJ2-2,CSARDRGLATGELFF
TRBV28,TRBJ2-7,CASLGDTEQYF
TRBV7-6,TRBJ2-1,CASSPRDSEIEQFF
TRBV6-6,TRBJ2-5,CASSARQGGPQETQYF
TRBV20-1,TRBJ2-3,CSSSGRTSTDTQYF
TRBV5-1,TRBJ1-6,CASRRDTQRDSPLHF
TRBV20-1,TRBJ2-5,CSAEKRLGLAGRETQYF
TRBV29-1,TRBJ1-1,CSVERGENTEAFF
TRBV7-7,TRBJ1-1,CASSLVRGTEAFF
TRBV7-8,TRBJ1-5,CASSLPLSGGSNQPQHF
TRBV5-1,TRBJ2-1,CASSLPPGQFF
TRBV4-1,TRBJ1-1,CASSLRTNFEAFF
TRBV7-8,TRBJ2-7,CASTSGSPLGEQYF
TRBV3-1,TRBJ2-2,CASRYTGFTGELFF
TRBV29-1,TRBJ2-3,CSVGIGQLADTQYF
TRBV27,TRBJ1-2,CASSLSSGIGGYTF
TRBV4-1,TRBJ1-4,CASSHPGSEKLFF
TRBV20-1,TRBJ2-1,CSASIAGVSYNEQFF
TRBV9,TRBJ2-3,CASSDNVGPQYF
TRBV5-5,TRBJ2-3,CASSLSPADTQYF
TRBV12-3/TRBV12-4,TRBJ1-5,CASFGGRQPQHF
TRBV20-1,TRBJ2-3,CSLELGQGRGTQYF
TRBV5-1,TRBJ2-2,CASSLALAGVTGELFF
TRBV6-2/TRBV6-3,TRBJ2-2,CASSYLGQWDTGELFF
TRBV10-3,TRBJ2-1,CAIKATDRNNEQFF
TRBV25-1,TRBJ1-2,CASRGSGGLGYTF
TRBV5-1,TRBJ2-5,CASSLWAGEETQYF
TRBV19,TRBJ1-5,CASSISWGQPQHF
TRBV7-9,TRBJ1-5,CASSFSGENQPQHF
TRBV7-6,TRBJ2-1,CASSLSGGPWNEQFF
TRBV9,TRBJ1-1,CASSVGLRGAGTEAFF